This T cell receptor (beta chain) was sequenced for a study of T-cell reconstitution after alpha-beta-depleted transplantation in children. V dropped 3 bases and J dropped 1 base, with 11 bases sitting between them. This CDR3 region has 15 residues. CDR1 MNHEY and CDR2 SMNVEV come from the germline V gene (reference sequence). Findings and limits, study-wide: Surviving recipient T cells and thymic progenitors produced the high day-60 TCRbeta diversity seen in some patients. By about two months after transplant, alpha-beta T cells reportedly arose from several hundred graft clones that had expanded.

The sample holds a few counts of this clonotype. Its antigen is as yet unknown. The TCRbeta library was prepared with unique molecular identifiers. TCRdb analysed the PCR reads with MiXCR anew, one entry per CDR3 protein. The profile covers about 830,000 distinct CDR3 sequences, with 15% to 20% appearing a single time and approximately 5% taken by the ten largest. This chain links TRBV27 with TRBJ2-3; D tentatively reads TRBD1 or TRBD2 (5 bases each). The input for sequencing was PBMCs, mostly from graft donor cells, taken 360 days after TCRalphabeta/CD19-depleted stem cell transplant. The source of this sequence is a male patient younger than 18 who had a stem cell transplant for acute lymphoblastic leukemia, so the T cells may come from the graft donor. The CDR3 protein is CASSLILGGTDTQYF. The CDR3 region has the DNA TGTGCCAGCAGTTTGATTCTGGGGGGCACAGATACGCAGTATTTT.